The 6 T cell receptor beta chains in this list originate from one sample, sequenced in a study of cytomegalovirus exposure and HLA in healthy donors. PCR was performed using 60 Vbeta and 13 Jbeta primers. Data came from immunoSEQ multiplex PCR; TCRdb stores just in-frame clones and leaves some out. Among more than 140,000 clones listed, about three quarters were seen once. The sample comprised PBMCs. These receptors all come from a male donor in good health and CMV-seronegative.

The CDR3 nucleotides read TGTGCCAGCAGCTTAAGGGCAGGGCGAGAGACCCAGTACTTC. This encodes CASSLRAGRETQYF. The V and J genes are TRBV7-2 and TRBJ2-5, with D perhaps matching TRBD1 (5 bases). The CDR3 runs to 14 residues. CDR1 and CDR2 from the germline V gene are SGHTA and FQGNSA. V dropped 2 bases and J dropped 4 bases, with 11 bases sitting between them.

V is TRBV5-1 and J is TRBJ2-5; 8 bases line up with TRBD2. Per the germline V gene, CDR1 is SGHRS and CDR2 is YFSETQ. This CDR3 comprises 13 residues. With 7 bases clipped from V and 7 bases from J, the junction kept 9 bases outside the gene matches. For the CDR3, the DNA is TGCGCCAGCCACGGAGGGCTAGCGGGGACCCAGTACTTC. Translated, it gives CASHGGLAGTQYF.

This chain uses TRBV4-1 with TRBJ1-5, with 8 nucleotides matching TRBD1. Germline assignment: CDR1 MGHRA and CDR2 YSYEKL. The J segment lost 2 bases and the V segment lost 4 bases, leaving 4 bases of the junction unmatched. CDR3 size: 15 residues. The CDR3 DNA follows: TGCGCCAGCAGCCTTGGACAGGGAGGCAATCAGCCCCAGCATTTT. Protein sequence: CASSLGQGGNQPQHF.

This sequence joins TRBV27 and TRBJ2-5; no clear D gene. With 4 bases removed from V and 5 bases from J, the gap between germline ends came to 8 bases. Germline V gives CDR1 MNHEY, CDR2 SMNVEV (reference sequence). The CDR3 is 12 amino acids. CDR3: CASSWNGETQYF. DNA of the CDR3: TGTGCCAGCAGTTGGAACGGGGAGACCCAGTACTTC.

The chain couples TRBV6-1 to TRBJ2-2; 8 nucleotides align to TRBD1. After removal of 7 bases from V and 5 bases from J, the junction contained 9 bases not matched to a gene. Germline V gene lookup returns CDR1 MNHNS and CDR2 SASEGT. This CDR3 has 15 residues. The DNA for the CDR3 is TGTGCCAGCAACCTTTGGACAGGGAAGACCGGGGAGCTGTTTTTT. Protein: CASNLWTGKTGELFF.

CDR3 amino acids: CSVRLAGHYNEQFF. The CDR3 DNA reads TGCAGCGTCAGACTAGCGGGGCACTACAATGAGCAGTTCTTC. This sequence joins TRBV29-1 and TRBJ2-1; 11 bases are a match to TRBD2. The junction had 4 bases not matched to a gene; V was cut back by 6 bases and J by 3 bases. The CDR3 covers 14 residues. The germline gives CDR1 SQVTM, CDR2 ANQGSEA.